This T cell receptor beta chain was sequenced in a study of T cells in Graves' hyperthyroidism and ophthalmopathy. V lost 5 bases to trimming and J lost 4 bases; unmatched junction nucleotides: 9. CDR3 length equals 15 residues. The germline V gene encodes CDR1 SEHNR and CDR2 FQNEAQ (reference sequence). At least ten counts were recorded for this clonotype. Using RNA transcripts as the source, TCR beta CDR3 regions were amplified. HTBI primers drove first-round RT-PCR of the TCR CDR3. TCRdb ran MiXCR on the multiplex PCR reads and lists one entry per CDR3 protein. Of hundreds of thousands of distinct CDR3 sequences in the sample, approximately 15% were seen once.

The sequence derives from a woman aged 40 to 55 with Graves' ophthalmopathy. The chain is built from TRBV7-9 and TRBJ2-5; 8 bases are a match to TRBD2. Source material: blood. The CDR3, as DNA: TGTGCCAGCAGCGCCAGCCGGGGGGGATCAGAGACCCAGTACTTC. This codes for CASSASRGGSETQYF. Drawing the rest from reference TRBV7-9 and TRBJ2-5, the complete variable domain is DTGVSQNPRHKITKRGQNVTFRCDPISEHNRLYWYRQTLGQGPEFLTYFQNEAQLEKSRLLSDRFSAERPKGSFSTLEIQRTEQGDSAMYLCASSASRGGSETQYFGPGTRLLVL.